Presented here are 23 T cell receptor beta chains from one specimen sequenced in a study of cytomegalovirus exposure and HLA in healthy donors. Researchers ran the PCR with 60 Vbeta and 13 Jbeta primers. Sequencing used immunoSEQ multiplex PCR; TCRdb keeps in-frame clones, though not all of them. The sample gives roughly 150,000 clones, 82% of which show up once; approximately 6.3% is in the top ten. Specimen: PBMCs. The receptors stem from a woman in her forties or fifties in good health and CMV-seropositive.

This clone has a single count. V is TRBV4-2 and J is TRBJ1-4; 8 nucleotides match TRBD1. This CDR3 is 15 amino acids long. V was pared by 5 bases and J by 2 bases, with 4 bases of the junction left unmatched. Germline CDR1 LGHNA, CDR2 YNFKEQ. The CDR3 DNA reads TGTGCCAGCAGCTCTCGACAGGGGACTAATGAAAAACTGTTTTTT. Protein sequence: CASSSRQGTNEKLFF.

In this sample, this clone turned up once. This rearrangement joins TRBV4-3 to TRBJ2-7; D is possibly TRBD1 (6 bases). Trimming pared 6 bases from V and 4 bases from J, leaving 13 bases between. Per germline, CDR1 LGHNA and CDR2 YSLEER. This CDR3 is built from 13 residues. The CDR3, as DNA: TGCGCCAGCAGTTGGGGGCGTTATTACGAGCAGTACTTC. This sequence encodes CASSWGRYYEQYF.

V gene TRBV2 combines with J gene TRBJ2-3, with TRBD2 matching over 8 bases. The V and J ends lost 5 bases and 2 bases, in that order; junction bases with no gene match: 3. The V gene's germline CDR1 is SNHLY and CDR2 FYNNEI. The CDR3 covers 14 residues. The CDR3, as DNA: TGTGCCAGCAGTCCAGCGGGGGTCACAGATACGCAGTATTTT. This sequence encodes CASSPAGVTDTQYF.

V is TRBV30 and J is TRBJ2-3; D not resolved. The CDR3 is made up of 11 amino acids. The germline V gene encodes CDR1 GTSNPN and CDR2 SVGIG (reference sequence). Trimming took off 2 bases at V and 6 bases at J, with 6 bases between the two ends. CDR3 loop: CAWSTGDTQYF. CDR3 DNA sequence: TGTGCCTGGAGTACCGGGGATACGCAGTATTTT.

V is TRBV9 and J is TRBJ2-1; D is ambiguous. Per germline, CDR1 SGDLS and CDR2 YYNGEE. The CDR3 spans 13 residues. V was shortened by 0 bases and J by 10 bases, with 11 bases between the two germline ends. The CDR3 DNA reads TGTGCCAGCAGCGTAGGGGCCCCATCGGAGCAGTTCTTC. Translation gives CASSVGAPSEQFF.

This clone has a handful of counts. The rearrangement uses TRBV2 and TRBJ1-6, with 9 bases identical to TRBD1. V gave up 2 bases and J gave up 10 bases; unmatched junction bases: 12. The CDR3 sequence is 17 residues long. Germline lookup yields CDR1 SNHLY and CDR2 FYNNEI. This CDR3 reads CASSEWGTGSPKSPLHF. The CDR3 DNA follows: TGTGCCAGCAGTGAATGGGGGACAGGGTCTCCAAAATCACCCCTCCACTTT.

This clone was observed a few times. This chain connects TRBV12-5 to TRBJ2-1; 8 bases line up with TRBD2. V lost 5 bases and J lost 0; bases outside the gene matches: 3. Germline CDR1 and CDR2: LGHNT and FRNRAP. There are 15 residues in the CDR3. The CDR3: CASGLGTSSYNEQFF. The CDR3 bases are TGTGCTAGTGGTCTCGGGACTAGCTCCTACAATGAGCAGTTCTTC.

The rearrangement links TRBV30 to TRBJ1-2; unclear D gene. Germline CDR1 is GTSNPN and CDR2 is SVGIG (reference sequence). V was cut by 0 bases and J by 8 bases, with 10 bases left in between. The CDR3 extends over 12 amino acids. The CDR3 is CAWSVQSGGYTF. CDR3 bases: TGTGCCTGGAGTGTACAGTCTGGCGGCTACACCTTC.

CDR3 nucleotides: TGTGCCAGCAGCTCAGGGGGAATCTCTGGGGCCAACGTCCTGACTTTC. Translated, it gives CASSSGGISGANVLTF. The chain recombines TRBV5-6 with TRBJ2-6; 7 bases are a match to TRBD1. Losses at the gene ends were 3 bases for V and 0 bases for J; bases not matched to a gene: 3. The CDR3 loop spans 16 amino acids. Germline V gene lookup returns CDR1 SGHDT and CDR2 YYEEEE.

In its sample, this clone was seen many times. DNA for the CDR3: TGTGCCAGCAGCTTAGATGGCGGGGGTTACGAGCAGTACTTC. It yields the protein CASSLDGGGYEQYF. The chain combines TRBV7-2 with TRBJ2-7, with 7 bases matching TRBD2. Germline CDR1 SGHTA, CDR2 FQGNSA. The V gene end was trimmed by 1 base and the J gene end by 4 bases; junction bases not matched to a gene: 4. The CDR3 loop spans 14 amino acids.

V gene TRBV27 combines with J gene TRBJ2-5; 7 nucleotides align to TRBD2. The DNA end is more similar to TRBJ2-7, so the J call may be wrong. This CDR3 is 13 amino acids long. Germline-derived CDR1 and CDR2 are MNHEY and SMNVEV (reference sequence). The CDR3 coding sequence is TGTGCCAGCAGTTGGGGACTATCCTACGAGCAGTACTTC. This sequence encodes CASSWGLSYEQYF.

V gene TRBV7-9 combines with J gene TRBJ2-1, with 7 bases fitting TRBD1. Losses at the gene ends were 5 bases for V and 6 bases for J; bases not matched to a gene: 13. This CDR3 is built from 16 residues. CDR1 is SEHNR and CDR2 is FQNEAQ in the germline V gene (reference sequence). The CDR3 loop reads CASSPRGRGKLNEQFF. CDR3 DNA: TGTGCCAGCAGCCCCAGGGGCAGGGGGAAACTCAATGAGCAGTTCTTC.

This sequence joins TRBV6-5 and TRBJ1-5; a weak D match, TRBD1 (5 bases). Between the trimmed V and J ends, which lost 8 bases and 6 bases, there was a span of 14 bases. CDR3 size: 13 residues. CDR1 is MNHEY and CDR2 is SVGAGI in the germline V gene. DNA of the CDR3: TGTGCCAGCGGGGCAGGGTTTGCTCAGCCCCAGCATTTT. Translated, it gives CASGAGFAQPQHF.

This clone was observed once. J is TRBJ2-7 and V is TRBV27, with TRBD2 as a possible D gene (5 bases). The ends were cut back, 5 bases at V and 2 bases at J, with 16 bases in the middle. Germline CDR1 reads MNHEY; CDR2 reads SMNVEV (reference sequence). This CDR3 comprises 15 residues. CDR3 in amino acids: CASSPNGADPYEQYF. The CDR3 DNA follows: TGTGCCAGCAGTCCAAATGGAGCGGACCCCTACGAGCAGTACTTC.

This rearrangement joins TRBV5-4 to TRBJ2-7; the match to TRBD1 covers 8 bases. In germline, CDR1 is SGHNT, CDR2 YYREEE (reference sequence). V was pared by 0 bases and J by 7 bases, with 6 bases of the junction left unmatched. The CDR3 is 14 amino acids. The CDR3 loop reads CASSLGGQAREQYF. The CDR3 DNA is TGTGCCAGCAGCTTGGGGGGACAGGCTAGAGAGCAGTACTTC.

V is TRBV7-9 and J is TRBJ1-4; no reliable D call. V lost 5 bases and J 8 bases, leaving 21 bases between the germline ends. The CDR3 extends over 16 amino acids. The germline V gene encodes CDR1 SEHNR and CDR2 FQNEAQ (reference sequence). The CDR3, as DNA: TGTGCCAGCAGCCAAGGTTTGAGGGTAATGGGAGAAAAACTGTTTTTT. This sequence encodes CASSQGLRVMGEKLFF.

The chain has TRBV11-2 and TRBJ2-1, with D unclear. Germline V CDR1 and CDR2: SGHAT, FQNNGV. Trimming removed 5 bases from V and 0 bases from J, with 11 bases in between. The CDR3 has 15 amino acids. CDR3 loop: CASSQTPYSYNEQFF. CDR3 nucleotides: TGTGCCAGCAGCCAGACTCCTTACTCCTACAATGAGCAGTTCTTC.

The chain combines TRBV19 with TRBJ1-1, with D tentatively TRBD1 (6 bases). Trimming cost V 5 bases and J 2 bases, with 12 bases left between them. The CDR3 is made up of 14 amino acids. In germline, CDR1 is LNHDA, CDR2 SQIVND (reference sequence). The CDR3, as DNA: TGTGCCAGTAGTCCTGGACAGCTTAACACTGAAGCTTTCTTT. It is translated as CASSPGQLNTEAFF.

The rearrangement joins TRBV19 to TRBJ1-6; the match to TRBD1 covers 8 bases. Trimming cost V 6 bases and J 5 bases; bases outside gene matches: 9. CDR1 LNHDA and CDR2 SQIVND come from the germline V gene (reference sequence). CDR3 length: 16 amino acids. CDR3 residues: CASRPDRDLHNSPLHF. CDR3 sequence (DNA): TGTGCCAGTAGGCCGGACAGGGACCTTCATAATTCACCCCTCCACTTT. The full variable domain, completed using reference TRBV19 and TRBJ1-6, is DGGITQSPKYLFRKEGQNVTLSCEQNLNHDAMYWYRQDPGQGLRLIYYSQIVNDFQKGDIAEGYSVSREKKESFPLTVTSAQKNPTAFYLCASRPDRDLHNSPLHFGNGTRLTVT.

This clone was counted a few times. V usage is TRBV7-2 and J usage is TRBJ2-5; 14 bases are shared with TRBD2. The CDR3 runs to 16 residues. From germline, CDR1 is SGHTA and CDR2 FQGNSA. With 4 bases clipped from V and 1 base from J, the junction kept 2 bases outside the gene matches. The CDR3 loop is CASSYGTSGGQETQYF. DNA of the CDR3: TGTGCCAGCAGCTACGGGACTAGCGGGGGCCAAGAGACCCAGTACTTC.

This clone came up a few times. The chain recombines TRBV2 with TRBJ1-5, with TRBD1 as a possible D gene (6 bases). This CDR3 is built from 14 residues. V lost 7 bases to trimming and J lost 0 bases, with 10 bases between them. Germline V gene data show CDR1 as SNHLY and CDR2 as FYNNEI. DNA of the CDR3: TGTGCCAGCACGGGACATTTTAGCAATCAGCCCCAGCATTTT. This sequence encodes CASTGHFSNQPQHF. Based on the CDR3 plus reference TRBV2 and TRBJ1-5, the full variable domain is EPEVTQTPSHQVTQMGQEVILRCVPISNHLYFYWYRQILGQKVEFLVSFYNNEISEKSEIFDDQFSVERPDGSNFTLKIRSTKLEDSAMYFCASTGHFSNQPQHFGDGTRLSIL.

The chain is built from TRBV4-1 and TRBJ2-3; 8 positions match TRBD2. The CDR3 has 16 amino acids. Unmatched junction bases numbered 8, after V lost 4 bases and J lost 2 bases. Germline CDR1 and CDR2: MGHRA and YSYEKL. CDR3 nucleotide sequence: TGCGCCAGCAGCCTCTTGTCAGCGGGGGTCACAGATACGCAGTATTTT. The encoded protein is CASSLLSAGVTDTQYF.

The chain carries TRBV28 and TRBJ2-1; D possibly corresponds to TRBD2 (6 bases). This CDR3 is built from 14 residues. Between the trimmed V and J ends, which lost 8 bases and 0 bases, there was a span of 11 bases. Germline V gene lookup returns CDR1 MDHEN and CDR2 SYDVKM. CDR3 amino acids: CASSLGGSYNEQFF. DNA for the CDR3: TGTGCCAGCTCCTTGGGGGGCTCCTACAATGAGCAGTTCTTC.